This is a list of T cell receptor beta chains from one sample in a study of cytomegalovirus exposure and HLA in healthy donors. Produced via immunoSEQ multiplex PCR; TCRdb's table is partial and in-frame only. The sample lists 180,000 or so clones, over 60% occurring once. The sequenced sample consisted of PBMCs. The receptor set was obtained from a woman aged 45-65 years in good health and CMV-seronegative. Both conserved end residues are part of each CDR3. D genes are given only for firm matches. The size field is filled for only some rows; it gives once, few, many or a size class.

cdr3_length,clone_size,d_call,v_call,j_call,cdr3_nt,cdr3_aa
14,NA,TRBD1,TRBV5-1,TRBJ2-7,TGCGCCAGCAGCAGCCCCACAGGGGGAAACGAGCAGTACTTC,CASSSPTGGNEQYF
16,NA,TRBD2,TRBV2,TRBJ2-3,TGTGCCAGCAGAGCCCTAGCGGGGGGCAGCCCAGATACGCAGTATTTT,CASRALAGGSPDTQYF
15,NA,NA,TRBV7-9,TRBJ1-3,TGTGCCAGCAGCTCTTCTCTAGGGAGTAGAAACACCATATATTTT,CASSSSLGSRNTIYF
14,NA,TRBD1,TRBV7-2,TRBJ2-5,TGTGCCAGCAGCTTCAGGGGGCTTGGGGAGACCCAGTACTTC,CASSFRGLGETQYF
11,once,NA,TRBV28,TRBJ2-1,TGTGCCACCATTTCTAACAATGAGCAGTTCTTC,CATISNNEQFF
14,few,NA,TRBV5-4,TRBJ2-7,TGTGCCAGCAGCTTGGCCGGGCAGGGCTACGAGCAGTACTTC,CASSLAGQGYEQYF
15,NA,NA,TRBV28,TRBJ2-5,TGTGCCAGCAGTCGATCGGGGGGCGGCCGAGAGACCCAGTACTTC,CASSRSGGGRETQYF
15,NA,NA,TRBV7-9,TRBJ1-2,TGTGCCAGCAGCCCTAGCGGGCGGACAGACTATGGCTACACCTTC,CASSPSGRTDYGYTF
11,NA,NA,TRBV29-1,TRBJ1-2,TGCAGCGTTGAGTCAGGGTATGGCTACACCTTC,CSVESGYGYTF
15,NA,TRBD1,TRBV2,TRBJ1-5,TGTGCCAGCAGTGAAAAAGGGGGCGCCTATCAGCCCCAGCATTTT,CASSEKGGAYQPQHF
15,NA,TRBD1,TRBV7-2,TRBJ1-5,TGTGCCAGCAGCCTCGGACAGGGGGCTGGTCAGCCCCAGCATTTT,CASSLGQGAGQPQHF
16,NA,TRBD1,TRBV28,TRBJ2-7,TGTGCCAGCAGTTCCCTGGGGGACAGGAGCTCCTACGAGCAGTACTTC,CASSSLGDRSSYEQYF